This TCR beta chain derives from a study of radiation and T cells in renal cell carcinoma. At the level of the study: Nephrectomy followed 15 Gy stereotactic body radiation by 4 weeks.

Sample time point: baseline pretreatment blood. Treatment noted: 15 Gy SBRT to primary tumor, nephrectomy 4 weeks later. Clear cell pathology was present in this patient's renal cell carcinoma. Per the germline V gene, CDR1 is SGHRS and CDR2 is YFSETQ. CDR3 length equals 17 residues. Trimming left V 1 base short and J 1 base short, with 14 bases between. Generated by immunoSEQ multiplex PCR, the TCRdb table keeps only in-frame clones and is missing some. The sample carries about 49,000 clones, 65% to 90% recorded once. The receptor was isolated from a woman aged 70 to 79 with renal cell carcinoma. The rearrangement links TRBV5-1 to TRBJ2-2; perhaps TRBD1 as D (6 bases). The material sequenced was blood, taken from a patient whose treatment included radiotherapy and nephrectomy. CDR3 nucleotides: TGCGCCAGCAGCTTGACTCCCCCGGGACAGAACACCGGGGAGCTGTTTTTT. Protein: CASSLTPPGQNTGELFF.